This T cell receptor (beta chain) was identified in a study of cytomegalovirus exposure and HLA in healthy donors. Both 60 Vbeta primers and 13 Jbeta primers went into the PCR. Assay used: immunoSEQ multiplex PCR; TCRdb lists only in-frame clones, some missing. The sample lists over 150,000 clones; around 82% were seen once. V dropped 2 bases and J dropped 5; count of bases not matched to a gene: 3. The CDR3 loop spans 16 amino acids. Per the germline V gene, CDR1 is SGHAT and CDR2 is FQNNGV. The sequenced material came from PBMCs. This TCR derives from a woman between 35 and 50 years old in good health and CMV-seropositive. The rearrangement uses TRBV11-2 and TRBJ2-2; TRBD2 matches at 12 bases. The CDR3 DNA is TGTGCCAGCAGCTTATGGACTAGCGGGATGACCGGGGAGCTGTTTTTT. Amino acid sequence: CASSLWTSGMTGELFF.